This TCR beta chain came from a study of a mutant IDH1 vaccine in newly diagnosed glioma. About the study: Treated patients, averaging roughly 44 years, were about 60% male and roughly 38% female. Earlier treatment was radiotherapy, temozolomide, or both, with most getting both.

As for this clone: Its antigen is undetermined.

Method: immunoSEQ multiplex PCR; TCRdb's copy keeps in-frame clones and lacks some. The table has approximately 52,000 clones, 65% to 80% seen once. The germline CDR1 and CDR2 sequences are GTSNPN and SVGIG (reference sequence). The CDR3 has 13 amino acids. Trimming removed 3 bases from V and 8 bases from J; junction bases left unmatched: 6. The time point is: baseline, week 1 (first vaccination visit). The sample's treatment: pre-vaccination baseline after standard-of-care therapy. Donors had new WHO grade 3 or 4 IDH1-mutant, ATRX-lost astrocytomas. General study findings and limits: Vaccine-induced immune responses were detected in around 93% of patients.

The source is a woman aged 35 to 49 with glioma. The V gene is TRBV30, the J gene TRBJ1-2, with TRBD1 matching over 10 bases. Specimen: PBMCs, collected from a glioma patient treated with radiotherapy, temozolomide or both. CDR3 protein: CAWRGQGEDGYTF. Here the CDR3 DNA reads TGTGCCTGGAGAGGACAGGGGGAGGACGGCTACACCTTC.